This T cell receptor beta chain was profiled in a study of T-cell reconstitution after alpha-beta-depleted transplantation in children. As for this clonotype: Its antigen is currently unknown.

Unique molecular identifiers were used to barcode this TCRbeta library. TCRdb reprocessed the PCR reads with MiXCR, giving one entry per CDR3 protein. Of 700,000 to 850,000 distinct CDR3 sequences detected, under 20% appear once; the ten largest clones hold about 4.6%. Findings of the study overall: Counts and diversity of T cells one year after transplant came mostly from newly produced T cells. Reports say that about two months after transplant, the alpha-beta T cells came out of several hundred graft clones that had expanded.

Trimming removed 1 base at V and 3 bases at J, with 7 bases between. Germline V lookup: CDR1 SGHRS, CDR2 YFSETQ. The CDR3 covers 13 residues. The specimen comprised PBMCs, mostly from graft donor cells, sampled 360 days after TCRalphabeta/CD19-depleted stem cell transplant. The chain uses TRBV5-1 and TRBJ2-5; unclear D gene. The sequence was obtained from a male patient aged 10-17 years who had a stem cell transplant for acute lymphoblastic leukemia, so the T cells may come from the graft donor. DNA of the CDR3: TGCGCCAGCAGCTTGACAAAAAAAGAGACCCAGTACTTC. Its protein product is CASSLTKKETQYF.